Here is one T cell receptor beta chain with its context. The CDR3 is 15 residues long. V shed 5 bases, J shed 5 bases, and the junction held 10 bases outside the gene matches. The germline gives CDR1 SGHVS, CDR2 FQNEAQ. This sample is part of a study of shared clonotypes between healthy human individuals. The assay was immunoSEQ multiplex PCR, and TCRdb's table has in-frame clones only and misses some. The data contain more than 2 million clones, 95% of them singletons. The sequencing sample was made of naive CD4+ T cells sorted from blood. Subset meaning: CD45RA+ positively selected. The receptor was isolated from a man younger than 35 in good health. V is TRBV7-8 and J is TRBJ1-1, with 8 bases aligning to TRBD1. For the CDR3, the DNA is TGTGCCAGCAGCCCAAACAGGGGGAGAAGGACTGAAGCTTTCTTT. This sequence encodes CASSPNRGRRTEAFF.